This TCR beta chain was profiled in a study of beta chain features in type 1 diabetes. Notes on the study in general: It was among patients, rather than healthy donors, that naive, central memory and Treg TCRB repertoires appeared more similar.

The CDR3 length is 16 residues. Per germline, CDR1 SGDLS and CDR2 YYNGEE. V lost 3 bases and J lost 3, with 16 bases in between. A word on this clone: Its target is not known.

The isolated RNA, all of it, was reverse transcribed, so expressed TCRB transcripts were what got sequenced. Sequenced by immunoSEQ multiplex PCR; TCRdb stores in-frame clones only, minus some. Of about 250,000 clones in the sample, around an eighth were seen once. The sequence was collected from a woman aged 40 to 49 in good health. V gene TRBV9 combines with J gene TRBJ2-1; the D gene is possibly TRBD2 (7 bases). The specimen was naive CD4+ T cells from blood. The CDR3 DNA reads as TGTGCCAGCAGCGCCCATCCGGGGGGCAGCTACAATGAGCAGTTCTTC. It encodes CASSAHPGGSYNEQFF.